This is a list of T cell receptor beta chains from one sample in a study of T-cell reconstitution after alpha-beta-depleted transplantation in children. TCRdb passed the PCR reads through MiXCR, listing each CDR3 protein once. The sample holds some 600,000 distinct CDR3 sequences, 15% to 20% seen once. Material: PBMCs from the stem cell graft donor, obtained from the stem cell graft. The source is a human donor who donated a stem cell graft to a child with acute myeloid leukemia. The CDR3 runs from the conserved cysteine through the conserved F or W. Fields, in order: D gene, J gene, V gene, clone size, CDR3 DNA, CDR3 protein. A D gene is named only where the DNA matches it firmly. The listing skips clone size in some rows; elsewhere it reads once, few, many or a size class.

- | TRBJ1-6 | TRBV20-1 | - | TGCAGTGCTAGGTCAGGGTTCCTAGGCTCCTATAATTCCCCCCTCCACTTT | CSARSGFLGSYNSPLHF
- | TRBJ2-4 | TRBV7-2 | - | TGTGCCAGCAGCTTCACCTTGGGGCAGGACATTCAGTACTTC | CASSFTLGQDIQYF
- | TRBJ1-2 | TRBV9 | many | TGTGCCAGCCAAGGAAATGGCTACACCTTC | CASQGNGYTF
TRBD2 | TRBJ2-1 | TRBV30 | - | TGTGCCGCCTGTGGCCGTCACGGCGCGGGGGGTAAGAATGAGCAGTTCTTC | CAACGRHGAGGKNEQFF
TRBD1 | TRBJ1-2 | TRBV6-5 | many | TGTGCCAGCAGTTGGTCGGGACAGGGTGCCTATGGCTACACCTTC | CASSWSGQGAYGYTF
- | TRBJ2-5 | TRBV5-6 | few | TGTGCCAGCAGCTTGGAGCCGGCGGCCCAAGAGACCCAGTACTTC | CASSLEPAAQETQYF
TRBD2 | TRBJ2-1 | TRBV13 | many | TGTGCCAGCAGTTATACTAGCGGGGGTAACAATGAGCAGTTCTTC | CASSYTSGGNNEQFF
- | TRBJ2-1 | TRBV7-2 | many | TGTGCCAGCAGCGGGGGTAGCTCCTACAATGAGCAGTTCTTC | CASSGGSSYNEQFF
TRBD2 | TRBJ2-7 | TRBV20-1 | many | TGCAGTGCTAGAGATCGAGCGGGGGTGTCCTACGAGCAGTACTTC | CSARDRAGVSYEQYF
TRBD2 | TRBJ2-1 | TRBV4-3 | - | TGCGCCAGCAGCCCACTGGGGAGGGGCGAATTTAATGAGCAGTTCTTC | CASSPLGRGEFNEQFF
- | TRBJ2-1 | TRBV20-1 | many | TGCAGTGCTAGAGTCGACCCGGGAAAAGGGGGGGGGATCTCCTACAATGAGCAGTTCTTC | CSARVDPGKGGGISYNEQFF
- | TRBJ1-1 | TRBV20-1 | many | TGCAGTGCTAGTCTGAAGGGTGAGCGGAACACTGAAGCTTTCTTT | CSASLKGERNTEAFF
- | TRBJ1-5 | TRBV7-2 | - | TGTGCCAGCAGCTTCGCTGGGGGGAAACGCAATCAGCCCCAGCATTTT | CASSFAGGKRNQPQHF
- | TRBJ2-3 | TRBV11-2 | - | TGTGCCAGCAGCTTAGGGGGGTGGGGACTCAGCACAGATACGCAGTATTTT | CASSLGGWGLSTDTQYF
TRBD1 | TRBJ2-2 | TRBV4-2 | - | TGTGCCAGCAATTCCTTAGGGACAGGCAGGGATTTGGACACCGGGGAGCTGTTTTTT | CASNSLGTGRDLDTGELFF
- | TRBJ1-5 | TRBV12-3/TRBV12-4 | - | TGTGCCAGCAGTCCCAGGGCAGCAAATAGCAATCAGCCCCAGCATTTT | CASSPRAANSNQPQHF
- | TRBJ1-4 | TRBV7-2 | few | TGTGCCAGCAGCTTATCCCCCCCCGGAAAACTGTTTTTT | CASSLSPPGKLFF